A selection of T cell receptor beta chains follows, all from one sample in a study of shared clonotypes between healthy human individuals. Generated by immunoSEQ multiplex PCR, the TCRdb table keeps only in-frame clones and is missing some. The sample holds roughly 660,000 clones; about nine tenths are singletons and the top ten take 30% to 35%. The sample comprised memory CD8+ T cells from PBMCs. The receptor set was obtained from a young man in good health. Some clones in this sample may be carry-over from other donors' samples. CDR3s include the opening cysteine and the closing phenylalanine or tryptophan. Each record gives: V gene, D gene, J gene, clone size, CDR3 protein, CDR3 DNA. The D gene is left open where the match is weak. Only part of the rows carry a size: once, few, many, or a class if the clone is expanded.

V gene: TRBV7-9; D gene: TRBD1; J gene: TRBJ1-2; clone size: NA; CDR3 protein: CASSLLPGQGARNYGYTF; CDR3 DNA: TGTGCCAGCAGCTTACTACCGGGACAGGGGGCGCGTAACTATGGCTACACCTTC
V gene: TRBV9; D gene: NA; J gene: TRBJ2-7; clone size: once; CDR3 protein: CASSVGMEGAAYEQYF; CDR3 DNA: TGTGCCAGCAGCGTAGGAATGGAGGGAGCGGCCTACGAGCAGTACTTC
V gene: TRBV6-4; D gene: TRBD1; J gene: TRBJ2-1; clone size: NA; CDR3 protein: CASSEGTGGYNEQFF; CDR3 DNA: TGTGCCAGCAGTGAAGGGACAGGGGGCTACAATGAGCAGTTCTTC
V gene: TRBV6-5; D gene: NA; J gene: TRBJ1-2; clone size: NA; CDR3 protein: CASSYSPGARGYTF; CDR3 DNA: TGTGCCAGCAGTTACTCGCCGGGGGCAAGGGGCTACACCTTC
V gene: TRBV10-2; D gene: NA; J gene: TRBJ2-3; clone size: NA; CDR3 protein: CASSEFITDTQYF; CDR3 DNA: TGCGCCAGCAGTGAGTTCATCACAGATACGCAGTATTTT
V gene: TRBV28; D gene: TRBD2; J gene: TRBJ2-7; clone size: NA; CDR3 protein: CASSPGLAYSYEQYF; CDR3 DNA: TGTGCCAGCAGCCCGGGACTAGCGTACTCCTACGAGCAGTACTTC
V gene: TRBV29-1; D gene: NA; J gene: TRBJ1-2; clone size: NA; CDR3 protein: CSADMGLGYGYTF; CDR3 DNA: TGCAGCGCCGACATGGGTCTGGGGTATGGCTACACCTTC
V gene: TRBV7-9; D gene: NA; J gene: TRBJ2-7; clone size: NA; CDR3 protein: CASSLIRQDPYEQYF; CDR3 DNA: TGTGCCAGCAGCTTAATAAGGCAGGACCCCTACGAGCAGTACTTC
V gene: TRBV6-5; D gene: NA; J gene: TRBJ2-1; clone size: NA; CDR3 protein: CACSFGELNEQFF; CDR3 DNA: TGTGCCTGCTCCTTTGGGGAGCTCAATGAGCAGTTCTTC
V gene: TRBV27; D gene: NA; J gene: TRBJ1-1; clone size: NA; CDR3 protein: CASSPLDVQGGVTEAFF; CDR3 DNA: TGTGCCAGCAGTCCCCTAGACGTTCAGGGAGGTGTGACTGAAGCTTTCTTT
V gene: TRBV2; D gene: NA; J gene: TRBJ1-2; clone size: few; CDR3 protein: CASSEAGLLYGYTF; CDR3 DNA: TGTGCCAGCAGTGAGGCAGGCCTCCTTTATGGCTACACCTTC
V gene: TRBV27; D gene: TRBD1; J gene: TRBJ2-7; clone size: NA; CDR3 protein: CATQTGAPYEQYF; CDR3 DNA: TGTGCCACCCAGACAGGGGCTCCCTACGAGCAGTACTTC
V gene: TRBV28; D gene: NA; J gene: TRBJ2-2; clone size: NA; CDR3 protein: CATQTNTGELFF; CDR3 DNA: TGTGCCACGCAGACGAACACCGGGGAGCTGTTTTTT
V gene: TRBV29-1; D gene: TRBD1; J gene: TRBJ2-7; clone size: NA; CDR3 protein: CSAETGAYEQYF; CDR3 DNA: TGCAGCGCAGAGACAGGGGCCTACGAGCAGTACTTC
V gene: TRBV9; D gene: NA; J gene: TRBJ2-2; clone size: NA; CDR3 protein: CASSDRDPGGPGELFF; CDR3 DNA: TGTGCCAGCAGCGACCGGGACCCTGGTGGCCCCGGGGAGCTGTTTTTT
V gene: TRBV5-8; D gene: NA; J gene: TRBJ2-5; clone size: NA; CDR3 protein: CASSRLTGYPGRETQYF; CDR3 DNA: TGTGCCAGCAGTAGGCTTACTGGGTATCCAGGACGGGAGACCCAGTACTTC
V gene: TRBV7-9; D gene: NA; J gene: TRBJ2-3; clone size: once; CDR3 protein: CASSELPISTSTDTQYF; CDR3 DNA: TGTGCCAGCAGTGAACTACCGATTAGCACTAGCACAGATACGCAGTATTTT
V gene: TRBV11-2; D gene: NA; J gene: TRBJ2-1; clone size: NA; CDR3 protein: CASSLNPGGSYNEQFF; CDR3 DNA: TGTGCCAGCAGCTTAAACCCAGGGGGGTCCTACAATGAGCAGTTCTTC
V gene: TRBV7-9; D gene: NA; J gene: TRBJ2-7; clone size: once; CDR3 protein: CASSPAGASYEQYF; CDR3 DNA: TGTGCCAGCAGCCCCGCCGGGGCCTCCTACGAGCAGTACTTC
V gene: TRBV19; D gene: TRBD2; J gene: TRBJ2-3; clone size: NA; CDR3 protein: CASSTRLAADTQYF; CDR3 DNA: TGTGCCAGTAGTACCAGACTAGCCGCAGATACGCAGTATTTT
V gene: TRBV7-9; D gene: NA; J gene: TRBJ2-5; clone size: NA; CDR3 protein: CASRSGNSETQYF; CDR3 DNA: TGTGCCAGCAGATCGGGGAATTCAGAGACCCAGTACTTC
V gene: TRBV7-6; D gene: NA; J gene: TRBJ2-3; clone size: NA; CDR3 protein: CASSLVGLGVSTDTQYF; CDR3 DNA: TGTGCCAGCAGCTTAGTCGGACTCGGGGTCAGCACAGATACGCAGTATTTT
V gene: TRBV30; D gene: NA; J gene: TRBJ1-4; clone size: few; CDR3 protein: CAWTPGGADRSF; CDR3 DNA: TGTGCCTGGACCCCAGGAGGAGCGGACAGAAGCTTT
V gene: TRBV28; D gene: NA; J gene: TRBJ2-3; clone size: NA; CDR3 protein: CASSFLTSTDTQYF; CDR3 DNA: TGTGCCAGCAGTTTTCTTACTAGCACAGATACGCAGTATTTT
V gene: TRBV19; D gene: NA; J gene: TRBJ1-1; clone size: few; CDR3 protein: CATNQGKRNTEAFF; CDR3 DNA: TGTGCCACAAATCAGGGGAAGAGGAACACTGAAGCTTTCTTT
V gene: TRBV5-1; D gene: TRBD1; J gene: TRBJ1-1; clone size: NA; CDR3 protein: CASSLTGDTEAFF; CDR3 DNA: TGCGCCAGCAGCCTTACAGGGGACACTGAAGCTTTCTTT
V gene: TRBV6-6; D gene: NA; J gene: TRBJ1-1; clone size: NA; CDR3 protein: CASSYSIRDTEAFF; CDR3 DNA: TGTGCCAGCAGTTACTCGATCCGAGACACTGAAGCTTTCTTT
V gene: TRBV5-1; D gene: TRBD1; J gene: TRBJ2-1; clone size: NA; CDR3 protein: CASSSAGTGGNEQFF; CDR3 DNA: TGCGCCAGCAGCTCCGCCGGGACAGGGGGGAATGAGCAGTTCTTC
V gene: TRBV9; D gene: NA; J gene: TRBJ1-3; clone size: NA; CDR3 protein: CASSVVGAPGNTIYF; CDR3 DNA: TGTGCCAGCAGCGTAGTCGGGGCTCCGGGAAACACCATATATTTT
V gene: TRBV5-8; D gene: NA; J gene: TRBJ1-5; clone size: NA; CDR3 protein: CASRVLDGWAAQHF; CDR3 DNA: TGTGCCAGCAGGGTACTGGACGGTTGGGCAGCCCAGCATTTT
V gene: TRBV28; D gene: TRBD1; J gene: TRBJ1-1; clone size: once; CDR3 protein: CASSLVSRTGGRTEAFF; CDR3 DNA: TGTGCCAGCAGTTTAGTCAGTAGGACAGGGGGCCGAACTGAAGCTTTCTTT
V gene: TRBV11-2; D gene: NA; J gene: TRBJ1-1; clone size: NA; CDR3 protein: CASKDGGTEAFF; CDR3 DNA: TGTGCCAGCAAGGACGGGGGGACTGAAGCTTTCTTT
V gene: TRBV10-3; D gene: NA; J gene: TRBJ1-1; clone size: few; CDR3 protein: CAIRGQVNTEAFF; CDR3 DNA: TGTGCCATCAGGGGACAAGTGAACACTGAAGCTTTCTTT
V gene: TRBV14; D gene: NA; J gene: TRBJ1-4; clone size: NA; CDR3 protein: CASSQGPKLFF; CDR3 DNA: TGTGCCAGCAGCCAAGGACCTAAACTGTTTTTT
V gene: TRBV5-1; D gene: NA; J gene: TRBJ2-1; clone size: NA; CDR3 protein: CASSLTTAHSYNEQFF; CDR3 DNA: TGCGCCAGCAGCTTGACGACAGCCCACTCCTACAATGAGCAGTTCTTC
V gene: TRBV7-9; D gene: NA; J gene: TRBJ2-1; clone size: NA; CDR3 protein: CASAPPLGPAYNEQFF; CDR3 DNA: TGTGCCAGCGCCCCCCCCTTAGGCCCAGCCTACAATGAGCAGTTCTTC
V gene: TRBV9; D gene: NA; J gene: TRBJ2-1; clone size: NA; CDR3 protein: CASSATGSNEQFF; CDR3 DNA: TGTGCCAGCAGCGCCACAGGGAGCAATGAGCAGTTCTTC
V gene: TRBV4-3; D gene: NA; J gene: TRBJ1-4; clone size: NA; CDR3 protein: CASSQDLGSATNEKLFF; CDR3 DNA: TGCGCCAGCAGCCAAGATCTAGGGTCAGCAACTAATGAAAAACTGTTTTTT
V gene: TRBV9; D gene: NA; J gene: TRBJ2-7; clone size: NA; CDR3 protein: CASSVGWTAPAYEQYF; CDR3 DNA: TGTGCCAGCAGCGTAGGGTGGACAGCCCCAGCCTACGAGCAGTACTTC
V gene: TRBV6-5; D gene: NA; J gene: TRBJ2-7; clone size: NA; CDR3 protein: CASSYALGARTYEQYF; CDR3 DNA: TGTGCCAGCAGTTACGCGTTGGGGGCTAGGACGTACGAGCAGTACTTC
V gene: TRBV9; D gene: NA; J gene: TRBJ2-3; clone size: once; CDR3 protein: CASSVVGFTDTQYF; CDR3 DNA: TGTGCCAGCAGCGTAGTGGGGTTCACAGATACGCAGTATTTT
V gene: TRBV5-6; D gene: NA; J gene: TRBJ2-2; clone size: NA; CDR3 protein: CASSLGGTPNTGELFF; CDR3 DNA: TGTGCCAGCAGCTTGGGGGGGACCCCGAACACCGGGGAGCTGTTTTTT
V gene: TRBV6-5; D gene: NA; J gene: TRBJ2-1; clone size: NA; CDR3 protein: CASSPLGDPYNEQFF; CDR3 DNA: TGTGCCAGCAGCCCCTTAGGCGACCCCTACAATGAGCAGTTCTTC
V gene: TRBV5-1; D gene: NA; J gene: TRBJ2-1; clone size: NA; CDR3 protein: CASSLYPDLGTGEQFF; CDR3 DNA: TGCGCCAGCAGCTTGTACCCGGACCTTGGAACCGGTGAGCAGTTCTTC
V gene: TRBV30; D gene: NA; J gene: TRBJ1-1; clone size: few; CDR3 protein: CAWSFGGGTEAFF; CDR3 DNA: TGTGCCTGGAGTTTTGGGGGAGGCACTGAAGCTTTCTTT
V gene: TRBV4-1; D gene: TRBD2; J gene: TRBJ2-1; clone size: NA; CDR3 protein: CASSRSGGGGEQFF; CDR3 DNA: TGCGCCAGCAGCCGCTCGGGCGGGGGAGGTGAGCAGTTCTTC
V gene: TRBV29-1; D gene: TRBD2; J gene: TRBJ2-2; clone size: NA; CDR3 protein: CSATGRGGPAGELFF; CDR3 DNA: TGCAGCGCCACGGGGAGGGGCGGCCCGGCCGGGGAGCTGTTTTTT
V gene: TRBV7-2; D gene: NA; J gene: TRBJ2-5; clone size: once; CDR3 protein: CASSLGLGTQYF; CDR3 DNA: TGTGCCAGCAGCTTGGGACTGGGGACCCAGTACTTC
V gene: TRBV6-7; D gene: NA; J gene: TRBJ2-6; clone size: once; CDR3 protein: CASSTLQYLQSRANVLTF; CDR3 DNA: TGTGCCAGCAGTACTTTACAGTATTTACAAAGTCGGGCCAACGTCCTGACTTTC
V gene: TRBV6-5; D gene: TRBD1; J gene: TRBJ2-7; clone size: NA; CDR3 protein: CASRGPGQESYEQYF; CDR3 DNA: TGTGCCAGCAGGGGACCGGGACAGGAATCCTACGAGCAGTACTTC
V gene: TRBV9; D gene: NA; J gene: TRBJ2-3; clone size: once; CDR3 protein: CASSASRASTTQYF; CDR3 DNA: TGTGCCAGCAGCGCCTCGAGGGCCTCTACAACGCAGTATTTT
V gene: TRBV19; D gene: NA; J gene: TRBJ1-4; clone size: NA; CDR3 protein: CASSIGQEGEKLFF; CDR3 DNA: TGTGCCAGTAGTATTGGTCAGGAGGGTGAAAAACTGTTTTTT
V gene: TRBV19; D gene: NA; J gene: TRBJ1-2; clone size: NA; CDR3 protein: CASSIDAGLTYGYTF; CDR3 DNA: TGTGCCAGTAGTATAGATGCTGGGCTAACCTATGGCTACACCTTC
V gene: TRBV6-4; D gene: NA; J gene: TRBJ2-7; clone size: NA; CDR3 protein: CASSEDAGTTYEQYF; CDR3 DNA: TGTGCCAGCAGTGAAGATGCCGGGACAACCTACGAGCAGTACTTC
V gene: TRBV29-1; D gene: TRBD2; J gene: TRBJ2-1; clone size: once; CDR3 protein: CSVEEMGEREDTYNEQFF; CDR3 DNA: TGCAGCGTTGAAGAAATGGGGGAGCGGGAGGACACCTACAATGAGCAGTTCTTC
V gene: TRBV7-9; D gene: TRBD2; J gene: TRBJ2-7; clone size: NA; CDR3 protein: CASSFGGSSYEQYF; CDR3 DNA: TGTGCCAGCAGCTTCGGCGGGAGCTCCTACGAGCAGTACTTC
V gene: TRBV9; D gene: TRBD2; J gene: TRBJ2-4; clone size: NA; CDR3 protein: CASSVGSSGSQNIQYF; CDR3 DNA: TGTGCCAGCAGCGTAGGTTCTAGCGGGAGCCAAAACATTCAGTACTTC
V gene: TRBV9; D gene: NA; J gene: TRBJ2-5; clone size: NA; CDR3 protein: CASSVVQGIETQYF; CDR3 DNA: TGTGCCAGCAGCGTCGTACAGGGTATAGAGACCCAGTACTTC
V gene: TRBV7-9; D gene: NA; J gene: TRBJ1-5; clone size: NA; CDR3 protein: CASSLGPFPQHF; CDR3 DNA: TGTGCCAGCAGCTTAGGCCCTTTTCCCCAGCATTTT
V gene: TRBV19; D gene: NA; J gene: TRBJ2-3; clone size: NA; CDR3 protein: CASSIGRWSTDTQYF; CDR3 DNA: TGTGCCAGTAGTATCGGTAGATGGAGCACAGATACGCAGTATTTT